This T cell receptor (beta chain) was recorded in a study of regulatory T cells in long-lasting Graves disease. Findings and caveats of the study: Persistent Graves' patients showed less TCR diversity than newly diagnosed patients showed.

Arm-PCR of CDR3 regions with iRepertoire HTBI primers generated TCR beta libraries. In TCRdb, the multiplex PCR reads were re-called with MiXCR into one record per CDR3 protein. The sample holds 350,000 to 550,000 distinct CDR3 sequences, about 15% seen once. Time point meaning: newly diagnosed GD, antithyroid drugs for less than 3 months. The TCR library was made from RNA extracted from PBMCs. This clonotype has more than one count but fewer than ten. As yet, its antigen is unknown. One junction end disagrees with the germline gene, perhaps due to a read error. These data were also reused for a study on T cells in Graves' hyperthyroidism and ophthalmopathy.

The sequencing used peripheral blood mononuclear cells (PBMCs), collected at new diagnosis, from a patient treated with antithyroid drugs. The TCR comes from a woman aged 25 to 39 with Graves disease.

CDR3 DNA: TGCGCCAGCAGCCCAGGGGTAGACACAGATACGCGGTATTTT. Encoded protein: CASSPGVDTDTRYF. This chain uses TRBV4-1 with TRBJ2-3; perhaps TRBD1 as D (6 bases). The length of the CDR3 is 14 residues. Germline V lookup: CDR1 MGHRA, CDR2 YSYEKL.